This is a list of T cell receptor beta chains from one sample in a study of CD8+ T cells in alopecia areata. Clones were sequenced by immunoSEQ multiplex PCR, and TCRdb holds only the in-frame ones, with some missing. The sample lists 37,000 or so clones; nearly 55% were seen once. Sequenced material: CD4+ Tregs sorted from blood. Receptors originate from a human donor with alopecia areata. Each CDR3 is given with its conserved first and last residue. D genes are given only for firm matches. Some rows mark clone size as missing; the rest say once, few, many or name a class of expanded clone.

>TRBV6-5|TRBJ2-3|-|-
TGTGCCAGCAGTGGGTTAGGGGGAAGCACAGATACGCAGTATTTT
CASSGLGGSTDTQYF
>TRBV7-2|TRBJ1-4|TRBD1|-
TGTGCCAGCAGCTTTAGGACAGGGGGCGCGAGCGATGAAAAACTGTTTTTT
CASSFRTGGASDEKLFF
>TRBV7-2|TRBJ2-1|-|-
TGTGCCAGCAGCTTAGTATTGGGTACGCAGTTCTTC
CASSLVLGTQFF
>TRBV10-3|TRBJ2-3|-|-
TGTGCCACCGGCTGGGGAGGAGTGGCTGCTGGCACAGATACGCAGTATTTT
CATGWGGVAAGTDTQYF
>TRBV5-4|TRBJ2-3|TRBD1|-
TGTGCCACATCCGGGACAGGGATTTGGGATACGCAGTATTTT
CATSGTGIWDTQYF
>TRBV29-1|TRBJ1-2|-|-
TGCAGCGTTGAAGATCGGTTAAAAGCTAACTATGGCTACACCTTC
CSVEDRLKANYGYTF
>TRBV7-2|TRBJ2-1|-|-
TGTGCCAGCAGCTTAGATAGGGGAGCGGTAGAGCAGTTCTTC
CASSLDRGAVEQFF
>TRBV30|TRBJ1-1|-|-
TGTGCCTGGAATGGTTACACTGAAGCTTTCTTT
CAWNGYTEAFF
>TRBV19|TRBJ2-3|-|-
TGTGCCAGTAGTATAATGGGGGTCGCAGATACGCAGTATTTT
CASSIMGVADTQYF
>TRBV29-1|TRBJ1-2|-|-
TGCAGCGTCCGGTGGGGGTCCTATGGCTACACCTTC
CSVRWGSYGYTF
>TRBV5-1|TRBJ2-1|-|-
TGCGCCAGCAGCTCCCTGCAATCGGATCCAACAACCTACAATGAGCAGTTCTTC
CASSSLQSDPTTYNEQFF
>TRBV7-8|TRBJ2-7|-|-
TGTGCCAGCAGCAACAACCGGGACTTCACCTACGAGCAGTACTTC
CASSNNRDFTYEQYF
>TRBV18|TRBJ2-7|-|-
TGTGCCAGCTCACCCCCCGGGGACGGGAGAACCTACGAGCAGTACTTC
CASSPPGDGRTYEQYF
>TRBV5-6|TRBJ1-5|-|-
TGTGCCAGCAACGCGAGACAGCCACGGAATCAGCCCCAGCATTTT
CASNARQPRNQPQHF
>TRBV4-1|TRBJ2-3|-|-
TGCGCCAGCAGCCAAGTCCCCATCACAGATACGCAGTATTTT
CASSQVPITDTQYF
>TRBV7-2|TRBJ1-1|-|-
TGTGCCAGCAGCTTAGTTCATGGGGCTATGAACACTGAAGCTTTCTTT
CASSLVHGAMNTEAFF
>TRBV28|TRBJ2-5|-|-
TGTGCCAGCAGTTCTCGAGAGACCCAGTACTTC
CASSSRETQYF
>TRBV7-3|TRBJ2-1|-|-
TGTGCCAGCAGCTTAAATGCCGCAGGGGACAATGAGCAGTTCTTC
CASSLNAAGDNEQFF
>TRBV28|TRBJ2-7|-|-
TGTGCCAGCATTCCGTCCCCTGGACAAGCCAGGGAGCAGTACTTC
CASIPSPGQAREQYF
>TRBV6-5|TRBJ2-7|-|-
TGTGCCAGCAGCCTTGGGAGGGGGGGATACGAGCAGTACTTC
CASSLGRGGYEQYF
>TRBV15|TRBJ2-5|TRBD2|-
TGTGCCACCAGAGGGGGCGGGAGGGAGAAGGGGAAGACCCAGTACTTC
CATRGGGREKGKTQYF
>TRBV28|TRBJ2-7|-|few
TGTGCCACCCAAGAGGGGTCAAGGGGCGTAATTGGCGAGCAGTACTTC
CATQEGSRGVIGEQYF
>TRBV18|TRBJ2-3|TRBD1|once
TGTGCCAGCTCAGTCGACAGGGTGGGCACAGATACGCAGTATTTT
CASSVDRVGTDTQYF
>TRBV28|TRBJ2-1|-|-
TGTGCCAGCAATACAGTACACAATGAGCAGTTCTTC
CASNTVHNEQFF
>TRBV7-2|TRBJ2-5|TRBD2|-
TGTGCCAGCAGCTTAGATTCTACTAGCGGGCTTAGGACCCAGTACTTC
CASSLDSTSGLRTQYF
>TRBV28|TRBJ1-2|TRBD1|few
TGTGCCAGCAGTATCACAGGGGGTTATGGCTACACCTTC
CASSITGGYGYTF
>TRBV4-3|TRBJ2-3|-|-
TGCGCCAGCAGCCAACACAGGGCTTCGTCAGATACGCAGTATTTT
CASSQHRASSDTQYF
>TRBV28|TRBJ2-3|TRBD2|few
TGTGCCAGCAGCCGGGCGGGGGGAACAGATACGCAGTATTTT
CASSRAGGTDTQYF
>TRBV6-5|TRBJ2-3|TRBD2|-
TGTGCCAACAGTTACCAAGCGGGAGTCCCAGATACGCAGTATTTT
CANSYQAGVPDTQYF
>TRBV7-3|TRBJ1-5|TRBD1|once
TGTGCCAGCAGCCTACAGGGGGATCAGCCCCAGCATTTT
CASSLQGDQPQHF
>TRBV7-2|TRBJ2-1|-|few
TGTGCCAGCAGCTTCGGCGGCAATAACTTCGCCGGACAGTTCTTC
CASSFGGNNFAGQFF
>TRBV5-4|TRBJ2-7|-|-
TGTGCCAGCAGCTTGACCCCGCAGGTGGACTACGAGCAGTACTTC
CASSLTPQVDYEQYF
>TRBV5-1|TRBJ1-1|-|few
TGCGCCAGCAGCCCCGGGGGGACTGAAGCTTTCTTT
CASSPGGTEAFF
>TRBV5-1|TRBJ2-7|TRBD2|few
TGCGCCAGCAGCTCTAGAGCGGGGAGCTCCTACGAGCAGTACTTC
CASSSRAGSSYEQYF
>TRBV7-2|TRBJ2-7|TRBD2|few
TGTGCCAGCAGCCCAGGGACTAGCACCTACGAGCAGTACTTC
CASSPGTSTYEQYF
>TRBV7-3|TRBJ2-7|TRBD1|-
TGTGCCAGCAGCCCAGGGGGAGACTCCTACGAGCAGTACTTC
CASSPGGDSYEQYF
>TRBV5-1|TRBJ1-1|TRBD1|few
TGCGCCAGCAGCTTTCAGGACAGGGGGCGGGATGAAGCTTTCTTT
CASSFQDRGRDEAFF
>TRBV5-6|TRBJ2-6|-|-
TGTGCCAGCAGCTCTGACGGGGGCCTCTGGGCTGCTGGGGCCAACGTCCTGACTTTC
CASSSDGGLWAAGANVLTF
>TRBV5-1|TRBJ1-4|TRBD1|-
TGCGCCAGCAGCCCCCGGGACAGGGGTAGTTCCGGAAAACTGTTTTTT
CASSPRDRGSSGKLFF
>TRBV29-1|TRBJ2-7|-|-
TGCAGCGTGATCCCTACAGACAGGACCTACGAGCAGTACTTC
CSVIPTDRTYEQYF
>TRBV7-2|TRBJ2-7|TRBD2|-
TGTGCCAGCAGCTTAGGGGTAGCGGGGCTCTCCTACGAGCAGTACTTC
CASSLGVAGLSYEQYF